Below, 27 T cell receptor beta chains from the same sample are listed, as sequenced in a study of blood T cell repertoires in COVID-19. Some clones are missing from TCRdb's copy, which holds only in-frame ones; the method was immunoSEQ multiplex PCR. The table records under 95,000 clones, roughly 80% of them present only once. The sequencing input was peripheral blood. These receptors all stem from a man between 65 and 85 years old with acute or convalescent COVID-19.

This clone has a single count. This chain connects TRBV7-8 to TRBJ2-5; 7 bases line up with TRBD1. Germline V gene data show CDR1 as SGHVS and CDR2 as FQNEAQ. V lost 4 bases, J lost 2 bases, and 7 bases stayed unmatched. The CDR3 loop spans 15 amino acids. The CDR3 loop is CASSSRNRGQETQYF. Here the CDR3 DNA reads TGTGCCAGCAGCTCAAGGAACAGGGGTCAAGAGACCCAGTACTTC.

The chain couples TRBV11-2 to TRBJ2-5; the match to TRBD2 covers 8 bases. CDR3 length: 17 residues. The germline CDR1 and CDR2 sequences are SGHAT and FQNNGV. Trimming cost V 1 base and J 1 base; bases outside gene matches: 8. CDR3 nucleotides: TGTGCCAGCAGCTTAGGCCGAGTAGCGGGGTCCCAAGAGACCCAGTACTTC. This encodes CASSLGRVAGSQETQYF.

The genes are TRBV19 and TRBJ1-1; 9 nucleotides match TRBD1. The CDR3 consists of 14 residues. V shed 5 bases and J 0 bases; nucleotides not matched to a gene: 1. The germline V gene has CDR1 LNHDA and CDR2 SQIVND (reference sequence). In DNA form, the CDR3 reads TGTGCCAGTAGTGGACAGGGGATGAACACTGAAGCTTTCTTT. Translating gives CASSGQGMNTEAFF.

The rearrangement links TRBV27 to TRBJ1-4, with 12 bases matching TRBD1. Trimming cost V 6 bases and J 8 bases; bases outside gene matches: 7. The CDR3 sequence is 15 residues long. In germline, CDR1 is MNHEY, CDR2 SMNVEV (reference sequence). The CDR3 nucleotides are TGTGCCAGCAGGCCAGGGACAGGGGGCAGGGAAAAACTGTTTTTT. Its protein product is CASRPGTGGREKLFF. Looking up the rest from reference TRBV27 and TRBJ1-4 gives the full variable domain: EAQVTQNPRYLITVTGKKLTVTCSQNMNHEYMSWYRQDPGLGLRQIYYSMNVEVTDKGDVPEGYKVSRKEKRNFPLILESPSPNQTSLYFCASRPGTGGREKLFFGSGTQLSVL.

This clone was observed a single time. The chain has TRBV3-1 (or the pseudogene TRBV3-2) and TRBJ1-3; 7 bases agree with TRBD1. From germline, CDR1 is LGHDT and CDR2 YNNKEL (reference sequence). V shed 3 bases, J shed 7 bases, and the junction held 6 bases outside the gene matches. The CDR3 covers 14 residues. CDR3 in amino acids: CASSQTGYTNTIYF. The CDR3 coding sequence is TGTGCCAGCAGCCAGACAGGGTATACGAACACCATATATTTT.

The chain employs TRBV19 and TRBJ1-1; 7 bases are a match to TRBD1. The length of the CDR3 is 15 residues. The V gene end was trimmed by 5 bases and the J gene end by 1 base; junction bases not matched to a gene: 7. CDR1 LNHDA and CDR2 SQIVND come from the germline V gene (reference sequence). In DNA form, the CDR3 reads TGTGCCAGTAGTCGTAACAGGGGATCGAACACTGAAGCTTTCTTT. Protein: CASSRNRGSNTEAFF.

V is TRBV7-9 and J is TRBJ1-1; 7 nucleotides line up with TRBD1. Per the germline V gene, CDR1 is SEHNR and CDR2 is FQNEAQ (reference sequence). V lost 3 bases to trimming and J lost 6 bases; unmatched junction nucleotides: 7. CDR3 length: 14 residues. The CDR3 nucleotides read TGTGCCAGCAGCTTCGACAGGGCGAAGGCTGAAGCTTTCTTT. It translates to CASSFDRAKAEAFF.

A single count supports this clone. This chain uses TRBV4-1 with TRBJ2-2; D unresolved. In germline, CDR1 is MGHRA, CDR2 YSYEKL. The CDR3 spans 13 residues. V shed 0 bases and J shed 9 bases, with 8 bases lying between them. The CDR3 loop reads CASSQERGRELFF. The DNA of the CDR3 is TGCGCCAGCAGCCAAGAACGAGGAAGGGAGCTGTTTTTT.

The chain combines TRBV7-2 with TRBJ2-5; 7 bases map to TRBD1. With 5 bases clipped from V and 5 bases from J, the junction kept 11 bases outside the gene matches. Germline CDR1 reads SGHTA; CDR2 reads FQGNSA. This CDR3 comprises 15 residues. This CDR3 reads CASSGGQNTWETQYF. The CDR3 region has the DNA TGTGCCAGCAGCGGGGGACAGAACACATGGGAGACCCAGTACTTC.

The chain employs TRBV19 and TRBJ1-5; 8 positions match TRBD1. Germline assignment: CDR1 LNHDA and CDR2 SQIVND (reference sequence). The J segment lost 2 bases and the V segment lost 3 bases, leaving 12 bases of the junction unmatched. CDR3 length: 18 residues. Written as DNA, the CDR3 is TGTGCCAGTAGTATTCCCTATCCGACGACAGGGGGCAATCAGCCCCAGCATTTT. It yields the protein CASSIPYPTTGGNQPQHF. Using reference TRBV19 and TRBJ1-5 for the parts outside the CDR3, the full variable domain is DGGITQSPKYLFRKEGQNVTLSCEQNLNHDAMYWYRQDPGQGLRLIYYSQIVNDFQKGDIAEGYSVSREKKESFPLTVTSAQKNPTAFYLCASSIPYPTTGGNQPQHFGDGTRLSIL.

This clone was picked up one time. The chain is built from TRBV11-2 and TRBJ2-3; D remains ambiguous. CDR1 and CDR2 (germline): SGHAT, FQNNGV. V lost 5 bases, J lost 5 bases, and 8 bases lay in between. The CDR3 has 12 residues. The DNA of the CDR3 is TGTGCCAGCAGCCCCTCCTTAGATACGCAGTATTTT. It specifies CASSPSLDTQYF.

The chain recombines TRBV3-1 (or the pseudogene TRBV3-2) with TRBJ1-1, with TRBD1 matching 7 bases. Germline loops: CDR1 LGHDT, CDR2 YNNKEL (reference sequence). Trimming at V came to 9 bases and at J to 9 bases, leaving 13 bases not matched to a gene. The CDR3 loop spans 13 amino acids. The chain's CDR3 is CASGTGDVGQAFF. The CDR3 DNA is TGTGCCAGTGGCACAGGGGACGTCGGGCAAGCTTTCTTT.

This chain connects TRBV2 to TRBJ2-3, with 9 bases lining up with TRBD1. CDR3 length: 14 amino acids. Germline CDR1 and CDR2: SNHLY and FYNNEI. J gave up 3 bases and V 6 bases, and 4 bases lay outside the gene matches. The CDR3 coding sequence is TGTGCCAGCAGCACAGGGGGCGGGACAGATACGCAGTATTTT. Its translation: CASSTGGGTDTQYF. The entire variable domain, with the rest obtained from reference TRBV2 and TRBJ2-3, is as follows: EPEVTQTPSHQVTQMGQEVILRCVPISNHLYFYWYRQILGQKVEFLVSFYNNEISEKSEIFDDQFSVERPDGSNFTLKIRSTKLEDSAMYFCASSTGGGTDTQYFGPGTRLTVL.

V gene TRBV9 combines with J gene TRBJ2-6; D perhaps matches TRBD1 (5 bases). CDR3 size: 12 residues. V gave up 2 bases and J gave up 13 bases, with 10 bases separating them. From germline, CDR1 is SGDLS and CDR2 YYNGEE. The CDR3 nucleotides read TGTGCCAGCAGCGTTACAGGCCAAGTCCTGACTTTC. It encodes CASSVTGQVLTF.

This chain joins TRBV10-1 and TRBJ2-2; TRBD1 might be the D (6 bases). The CDR3 runs 16 residues. Germline assignment: CDR1 WNHNN and CDR2 SYGVQD (reference sequence). Trimming removed 0 bases at V and 6 bases at J, with 14 bases between. In DNA form, the CDR3 reads TGCGCCAGCAGTGAGTCGAGAGGGGGTGGTCCCGGGGAGCTGTTTTTT. Translated, it gives CASSESRGGGPGELFF.

The chain has TRBV7-2 and TRBJ1-4, with 8 bases matching TRBD1. The V and J ends lost 1 base and 8 bases, in that order; junction bases with no gene match: 6. The CDR3 is 15 residues long. Looked up from germline, CDR1 is SGHTA and CDR2 is FQGNSA. This CDR3 is CASSLGGTGWEKLFF. Written as DNA, the CDR3 is TGTGCCAGCAGCTTAGGGGGGACAGGTTGGGAAAAACTGTTTTTT.

The chain couples TRBV3-1 (or the pseudogene TRBV3-2) to TRBJ1-6, with D maybe TRBD1 (6 bases). The CDR3 sequence is 16 residues long. Trimming stripped 1 base from V and 6 bases from J, with 13 bases between. Germline CDR1 LGHDT, CDR2 YNNKEL (reference sequence). This chain's CDR3 is CASSQAGSGVNSPLHF. The CDR3 bases are TGTGCCAGCAGCCAAGCCGGGTCAGGGGTTAATTCACCCCTCCACTTT.

This clone was observed a few times. The chain couples TRBV5-1 to TRBJ1-4; 7 nucleotides match TRBD1. The CDR3 loop spans 15 amino acids. CDR1 SGHRS and CDR2 YFSETQ come from the germline V gene. With V trimmed by 3 bases and J by 3 bases, 5 bases remained unmatched. CDR3 nucleotide sequence: TGCGCCAGCAGCTCCCAGAGGGGGCCTAATGAAAAACTGTTTTTT. It encodes CASSSQRGPNEKLFF.

The V call is TRBV6-6, the J call TRBJ1-6; the D gene is possibly TRBD1 (6 bases). CDR1 and CDR2 from the germline V gene are MNHNY and SVGAGI (reference sequence). Trimming left V 6 bases short and J 9 bases short, with 12 bases between. The CDR3 is made up of 13 amino acids. CDR3 nucleotide sequence: TGTGCCAGCAGAGGACAGAGGTCTTCACCCCTCCACTTT. It is translated as CASRGQRSSPLHF.

V usage is TRBV4-1 and J usage is TRBJ2-5; D might be TRBD1 (6 bases). The germline V and J ends were trimmed by 2 bases and 4 bases, with 11 bases remaining between them. CDR3 length equals 14 residues. Germline V gives CDR1 MGHRA, CDR2 YSYEKL. In DNA form, the CDR3 reads TGCGCCAGCAGCCAAATGGGGGCGGGAGAGACCCAGTACTTC. Encoded protein: CASSQMGAGETQYF.

This rearrangement joins TRBV7-8 to TRBJ2-3; 9 bases map to TRBD1. Germline values: CDR1 SGHVS, CDR2 FQNEAQ. There are 15 residues in the CDR3. V shed 5 bases and J 2 bases; nucleotides not matched to a gene: 5. The chain's CDR3 is CASSLGQGSTDTQYF. CDR3 DNA: TGTGCCAGCAGCCTAGGACAGGGGTCCACAGATACGCAGTATTTT.

In DNA form, the CDR3 reads TGTGCCAGCAGCTTAACGGGGGGTTCCTATAATTCACCCCTCCACTTT. Amino acid sequence: CASSLTGGSYNSPLHF. The V gene is TRBV11-2, the J gene TRBJ1-6; D perhaps matches TRBD1 (5 bases). V was shortened by 2 bases and J by 1 base, with 9 bases between the two germline ends. The CDR3 spans 16 residues. The germline V gene has CDR1 SGHAT and CDR2 FQNNGV.

As to this clone: The germline gene is not matched at one end of the junction; a read error may be the cause. This chain joins TRBV3-1 (or the pseudogene TRBV3-2) and TRBJ1-1, with TRBD1 matching 8 bases. This CDR3 has 16 amino acids. CDR1 LGHDT and CDR2 YNNKEL come from the germline V gene (reference sequence). The DNA for the CDR3 is TGTGCCAGCAGACAAGATGGGAGGACAGGGAGGAGGGGAGCTTTCTTT. Translated, it gives CASRQDGRTGRRGAFF.

The V and J genes are TRBV11-2 and TRBJ2-1, with a weak D call TRBD1 (5 bases). The CDR3 spans 15 residues. The V end was cut by 5 bases, the J end by 3 bases, with 14 bases between. Germline V gene lookup returns CDR1 SGHAT and CDR2 FQNNGV. CDR3 sequence reads: CASSKGQANYNEQFF. The CDR3 nucleotides are TGTGCCAGCAGCAAGGGGCAAGCAAACTACAATGAGCAGTTCTTC.

The J gene is TRBJ1-4, the V gene TRBV15; maybe TRBD1 (5 bases). The germline CDR1 and CDR2 sequences are LNHNV and YYDKDF (reference sequence). V gave up 1 base and J gave up 0 bases, with 9 bases separating them. This CDR3 is 16 amino acids long. In nucleotides, the CDR3 is TGTGCCACCAGCAGAGTAACGGGGGCAACTAATGAAAAACTGTTTTTT. The encoded protein is CATSRVTGATNEKLFF.

This rearrangement joins TRBV4-1 to TRBJ2-2; tentative D call: TRBD1 (6 bases). Trimming took 1 base from V and 0 from J, leaving 6 bases between them. Per germline, CDR1 MGHRA and CDR2 YSYEKL. CDR3 size: 15 residues. The CDR3 bases are TGCGCCAGCAGCCAAGGACAGGCGAACACCGGGGAGCTGTTTTTT. Translating gives CASSQGQANTGELFF.

V and J are TRBV6-2 or TRBV6-3 and TRBJ2-1, with unresolved D. V was cut by 0 bases and J by 0 bases, with 6 bases left in between. The germline V gene encodes CDR1 MNHEY and CDR2 SVGEGT. CDR3 size: 15 residues. The chain's CDR3 is CASSYSWLSYNEQFF. The CDR3 DNA sequence: TGTGCCAGCAGTTACTCCTGGCTCTCCTACAATGAGCAGTTCTTC.